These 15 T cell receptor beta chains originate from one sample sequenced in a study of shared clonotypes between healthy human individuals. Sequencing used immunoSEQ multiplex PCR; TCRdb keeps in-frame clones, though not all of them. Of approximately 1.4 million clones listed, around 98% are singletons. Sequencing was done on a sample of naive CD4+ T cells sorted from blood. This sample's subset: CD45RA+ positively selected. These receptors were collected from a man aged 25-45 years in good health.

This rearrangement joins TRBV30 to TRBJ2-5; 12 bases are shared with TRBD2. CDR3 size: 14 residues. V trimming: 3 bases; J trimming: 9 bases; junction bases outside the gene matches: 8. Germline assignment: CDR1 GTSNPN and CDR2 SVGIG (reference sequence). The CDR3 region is CAWRLAGGSRAQYF. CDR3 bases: TGTGCCTGGAGACTAGCGGGAGGTTCTAGGGCCCAGTACTTC.

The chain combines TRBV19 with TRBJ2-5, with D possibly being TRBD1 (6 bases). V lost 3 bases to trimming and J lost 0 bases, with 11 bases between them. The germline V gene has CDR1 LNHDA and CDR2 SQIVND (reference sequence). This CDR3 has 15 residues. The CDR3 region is CASSISGGYQETQYF. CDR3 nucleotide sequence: TGTGCCAGTAGTATTAGTGGGGGCTACCAAGAGACCCAGTACTTC. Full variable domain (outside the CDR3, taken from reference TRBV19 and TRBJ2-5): DGGITQSPKYLFRKEGQNVTLSCEQNLNHDAMYWYRQDPGQGLRLIYYSQIVNDFQKGDIAEGYSVSREKKESFPLTVTSAQKNPTAFYLCASSISGGYQETQYFGPGTRLLVL.

The DNA of the CDR3 is TGTGCCAGCAGTGAAGCGGGGGCTTATCAGGGAATGAACACTGAAGCTTTCTTT. The encoded protein is CASSEAGAYQGMNTEAFF. This chain connects TRBV6-1 to TRBJ1-1, with D maybe TRBD1 (6 bases). The CDR3 consists of 18 residues. Trimming shortened V by 0 bases and J by 0 bases, and 17 bases separated the two germline ends. CDR1 is MNHNS, CDR2 SASEGT, per germline.

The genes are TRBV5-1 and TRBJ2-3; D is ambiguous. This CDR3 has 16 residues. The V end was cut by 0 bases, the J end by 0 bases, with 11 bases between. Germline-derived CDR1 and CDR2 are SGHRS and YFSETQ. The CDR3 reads CASSLGALGSTDTQYF. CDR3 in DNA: TGCGCCAGCAGCTTGGGTGCCCTGGGGAGCACAGATACGCAGTATTTT. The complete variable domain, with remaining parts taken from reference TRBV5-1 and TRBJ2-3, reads KAGVTQTPRYLIKTRGQQVTLSCSPISGHRSVSWYQQTPGQGLQFLFEYFSETQRNKGNFPGRFSGRQFSNSRSEMNVSTLELGDSALYLCASSLGALGSTDTQYFGPGTRLTVL.

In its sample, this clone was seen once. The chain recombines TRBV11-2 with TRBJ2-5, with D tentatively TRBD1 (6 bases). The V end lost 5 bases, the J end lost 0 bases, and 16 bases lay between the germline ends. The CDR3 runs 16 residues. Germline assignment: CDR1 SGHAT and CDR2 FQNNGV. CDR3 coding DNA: TGTGCCAGCAGCATCCGGGACACCTGGTACCAAGAGACCCAGTACTTC. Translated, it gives CASSIRDTWYQETQYF. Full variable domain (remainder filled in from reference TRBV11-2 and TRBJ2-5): EAGVAQSPRYKIIEKRQSVAFWCNPISGHATLYWYQQILGQGPKLLIQFQNNGVVDDSQLPKDRFSAERLKGVDSTLKIQPAKLEDSAVYLCASSIRDTWYQETQYFGPGTRLLVL.

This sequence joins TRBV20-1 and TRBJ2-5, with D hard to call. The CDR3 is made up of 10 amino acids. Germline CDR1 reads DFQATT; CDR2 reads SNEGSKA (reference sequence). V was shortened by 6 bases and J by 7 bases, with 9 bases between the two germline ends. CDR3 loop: CSALTMTQYF. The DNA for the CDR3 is TGCAGTGCCCTGACCATGACCCAGTACTTC.

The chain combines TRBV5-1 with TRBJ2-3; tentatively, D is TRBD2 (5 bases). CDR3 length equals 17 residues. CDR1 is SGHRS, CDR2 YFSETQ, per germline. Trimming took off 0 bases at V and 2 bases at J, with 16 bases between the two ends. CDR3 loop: CASSLGPFRGFTDTQYF. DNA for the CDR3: TGCGCCAGCAGCTTGGGTCCCTTCCGAGGGTTCACAGATACGCAGTATTTT. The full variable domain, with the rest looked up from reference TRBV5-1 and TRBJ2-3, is KAGVTQTPRYLIKTRGQQVTLSCSPISGHRSVSWYQQTPGQGLQFLFEYFSETQRNKGNFPGRFSGRQFSNSRSEMNVSTLELGDSALYLCASSLGPFRGFTDTQYFGPGTRLTVL.

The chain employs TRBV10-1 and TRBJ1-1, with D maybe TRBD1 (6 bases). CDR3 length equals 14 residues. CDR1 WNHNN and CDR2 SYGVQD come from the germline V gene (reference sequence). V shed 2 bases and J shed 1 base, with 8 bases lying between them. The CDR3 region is CASSETGSNTEAFF. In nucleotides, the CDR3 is TGCGCCAGCAGTGAGACAGGGTCGAACACTGAAGCTTTCTTT.

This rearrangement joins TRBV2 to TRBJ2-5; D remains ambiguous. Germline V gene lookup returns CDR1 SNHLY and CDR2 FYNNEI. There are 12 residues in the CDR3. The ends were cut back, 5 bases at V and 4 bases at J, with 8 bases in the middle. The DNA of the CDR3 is TGTGCCAGCAGTCCGTCCCCAGAGACCCAGTACTTC. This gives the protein CASSPSPETQYF. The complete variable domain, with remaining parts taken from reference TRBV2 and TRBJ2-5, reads EPEVTQTPSHQVTQMGQEVILRCVPISNHLYFYWYRQILGQKVEFLVSFYNNEISEKSEIFDDQFSVERPDGSNFTLKIRSTKLEDSAMYFCASSPSPETQYFGPGTRLLVL.

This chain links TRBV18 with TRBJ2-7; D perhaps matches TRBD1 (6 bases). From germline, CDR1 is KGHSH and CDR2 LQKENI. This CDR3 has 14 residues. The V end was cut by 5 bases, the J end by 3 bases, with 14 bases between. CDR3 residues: CASSTDRRIYEQYF. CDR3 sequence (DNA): TGTGCCAGCTCAACAGACAGGAGGATCTACGAGCAGTACTTC. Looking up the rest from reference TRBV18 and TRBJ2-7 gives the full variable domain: NAGVMQNPRHLVRRRGQEARLRCSPMKGHSHVYWYRQLPEEGLKFMVYLQKENIIDESGMPKERFSAEFPKEGPSILRIQQVVRGDSAAYFCASSTDRRIYEQYFGPGTRLTVT.

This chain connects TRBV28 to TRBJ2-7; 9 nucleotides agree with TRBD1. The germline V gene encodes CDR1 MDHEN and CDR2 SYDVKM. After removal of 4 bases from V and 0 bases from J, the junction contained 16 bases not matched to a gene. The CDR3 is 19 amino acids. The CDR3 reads CASSSPGDRVWGSSYEQYF. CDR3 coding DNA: TGTGCCAGCAGTTCCCCAGGGGACAGGGTATGGGGGAGCTCCTACGAGCAGTACTTC. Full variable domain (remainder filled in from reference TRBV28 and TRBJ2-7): DVKVTQSSRYLVKRTGEKVFLECVQDMDHENMFWYRQDPGLGLRLIYFSYDVKMKEKGDIPEGYSVSREKKERFSLILESASTNQTSMYLCASSSPGDRVWGSSYEQYFGPGTRLTVT.

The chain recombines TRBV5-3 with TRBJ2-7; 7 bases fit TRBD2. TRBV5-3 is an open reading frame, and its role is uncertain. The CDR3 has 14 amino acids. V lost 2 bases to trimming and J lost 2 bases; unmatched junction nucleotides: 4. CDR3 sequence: CARSLSGVTYEQYF. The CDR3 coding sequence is TGTGCCAGAAGCTTAAGCGGGGTTACCTACGAGCAGTACTTC.

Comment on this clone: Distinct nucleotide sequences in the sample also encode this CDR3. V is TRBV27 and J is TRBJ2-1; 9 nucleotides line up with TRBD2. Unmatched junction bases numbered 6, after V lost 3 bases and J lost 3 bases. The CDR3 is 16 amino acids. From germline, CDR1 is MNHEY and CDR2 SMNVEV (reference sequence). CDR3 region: CASSFLTSGYYNEQFF. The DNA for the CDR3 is TGTGCCAGCAGTTTCCTGACTAGCGGATACTACAATGAGCAGTTCTTC.

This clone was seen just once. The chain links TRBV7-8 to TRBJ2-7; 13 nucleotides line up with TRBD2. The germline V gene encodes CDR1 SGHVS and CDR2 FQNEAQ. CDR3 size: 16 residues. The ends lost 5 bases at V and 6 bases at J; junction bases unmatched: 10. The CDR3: CASSTSGLAGVGEQYF. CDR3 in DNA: TGTGCCAGCAGCACATCAGGACTAGCGGGAGTTGGCGAGCAGTACTTC.

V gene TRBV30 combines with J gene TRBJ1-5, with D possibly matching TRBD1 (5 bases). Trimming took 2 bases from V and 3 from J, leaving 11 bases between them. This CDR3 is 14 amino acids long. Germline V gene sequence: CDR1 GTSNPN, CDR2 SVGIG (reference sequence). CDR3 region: CAWSRDGLNQPQHF. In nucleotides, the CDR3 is TGTGCCTGGAGTCGGGACGGCCTCAATCAGCCCCAGCATTTT.